The rows below give T cell receptor beta chains drawn from one sample of a study of shared clonotypes between healthy human individuals. TCRdb's copy holds only in-frame clones and misses some; the assay was immunoSEQ multiplex PCR. The sample has 980,000 or so clones; around three quarters are singletons. The sample was memory CD4+ T cells sorted from blood. Receptor source: a man between 18 and 35 years old in good health. The CDR3 runs from the conserved cysteine through the conserved F or W. D genes are given only for firm matches. Some rows have no size entry. The others give once, few or many, or a class for an expanded clone.

>TRBV29-1|TRBD1|TRBJ2-7|.
CSVARNRGRSLSSYEQYF
TGCAGCGTTGCCCGGAACAGGGGGCGTTCTCTAAGCTCCTACGAGCAGTACTTC
>TRBV7-2|TRBD2|TRBJ2-5|.
CASSFRGLAGGKQETQYF
TGTGCCAGCAGCTTCCGTGGACTAGCGGGAGGAAAACAAGAGACCCAGTACTTC
>TRBV5-1|TRBD1|TRBJ2-7|.
CASSKKTGGESYEQYF
TGCGCCAGCAGCAAAAAGACAGGGGGCGAATCCTACGAGCAGTACTTC
>TRBV5-1|TRBD1|TRBJ2-2|.
CASSLRQGNTGELFF
TGCGCCAGCAGCTTGAGACAGGGAAACACCGGGGAGCTGTTTTTT
>TRBV7-2|.|TRBJ1-2|.
CASSLGSHLTF
TGTGCCAGCAGCTTAGGATCGCATCTCACCTTC
>TRBV7-7|.|TRBJ2-5|once
CASSPQSQETQYF
TGTGCTAGCAGCCCACAGAGCCAAGAGACCCAGTACTTC
>TRBV6-1|.|TRBJ1-3|.
CASSSQASSGNTIYF
TGTGCTAGCAGCAGCCAGGCCTCCTCTGGAAACACCATATATTTT
>TRBV5-1|.|TRBJ1-1|.
CASRWNTEAFF
TGCGCCAGCAGGTGGAACACTGAAGCTTTCTTT
>TRBV6-5|.|TRBJ1-1|.
CASSSQPQGLTEAFF
TGTGCCAGCAGTTCGCAACCACAGGGCCTCACTGAAGCTTTCTTT
>TRBV19|.|TRBJ1-5|few
CASRGGLGNQPQHF
TGTGCCAGTAGAGGGGGTTTGGGCAATCAGCCCCAGCATTTT
>TRBV19|.|TRBJ2-1|few
CASSTRGNAYNEQFF
TGTGCCAGTAGTACCCGGGGGAATGCCTACAATGAGCAGTTCTTC
>TRBV28|TRBD1|TRBJ1-1|few
CASSSGGQGRRAEAFF
TGTGCCAGCAGTTCCGGCGGACAGGGAAGAAGGGCTGAAGCTTTCTTT
>TRBV30|.|TRBJ2-5|.
CAWANLGPPYGTQYF
TGTGCCTGGGCCAACTTGGGACCACCCTATGGGACCCAGTACTTC
>TRBV6-5|.|TRBJ2-7|.
CASSYRVGYEQYF
TGTGCCAGCAGTTACCGGGTGGGCTACGAGCAGTACTTC
>TRBV2|.|TRBJ2-2|.
CASLRDKVGTGELFF
TGTGCCAGCCTCCGGGACAAAGTGGGCACCGGGGAGCTGTTTTTT
>TRBV29-1|TRBD2|TRBJ2-3|.
CSVGQGLGLAPDTQYF
TGCAGCGTTGGGCAAGGGTTGGGACTAGCCCCAGATACGCAGTATTTT
>TRBV29-1|TRBD1|TRBJ2-3|once
CSVDHRDRVSDTQYF
TGCAGCGTTGATCACCGGGACAGGGTATCAGATACGCAGTATTTT
>TRBV5-1|.|TRBJ2-1|once
CASRAGTPSYNEQFF
TGCGCCAGCAGGGCGGGGACTCCATCCTACAATGAGCAGTTCTTC
>TRBV5-6|.|TRBJ1-2|.
CASSLAQNYGYTF
TGTGCCAGCAGCTTGGCTCAGAACTATGGCTACACCTTC
>TRBV7-2|.|TRBJ2-1|.
CASSYTESGYNEQFF
TGTGCCAGCAGCTACACCGAATCAGGGTACAATGAGCAGTTCTTC
>TRBV20-1|.|TRBJ1-2|.
CFTPGARGYTF
TGCTTCACCCCAGGGGCACGGGGCTACACCTTC
>TRBV28|.|TRBJ1-3|.
CASSQPGFYSGNTIYF
TGTGCCAGCAGTCAGCCAGGGTTCTACTCTGGAAACACCATATATTTT
>TRBV19|.|TRBJ1-1|.
CASRPGMETEAFF
TGTGCCAGTAGGCCGGGTATGGAAACTGAAGCTTTCTTT
>TRBV9|.|TRBJ1-4|.
CASSPDATNEKLFF
TGTGCCAGCAGCCCCGATGCAACTAATGAAAAACTGTTTTTT